The present T cell receptor (beta chain) was sequenced within a study of preoperative IRX-2 immunotherapy in early breast cancer. Profiling relied on immunoSEQ multiplex PCR, and the TCRdb table lists in-frame clones only, not all of them. The table records roughly 4,000 clones, around two thirds of them present only once. Germline V CDR1 and CDR2: SGHRS, YFSETQ. V lost 0 bases and J lost 2, with 7 bases in between. CDR3 length: 14 residues. Described treatment: preoperative locoregional IRX-2 cytokine immunotherapy. Samples came from a phase Ib trial of preoperative locoregional IRX-2 cytokine immunotherapy.

Sequenced material: tumor tissue, taken after IRX-2 immunotherapy. The chain carries TRBV5-1 and TRBJ2-3; D remains unclear. The TCR comes from a human donor with breast cancer. For the CDR3, the DNA is TGCGCCAGCAGCTTGGCCCCAGCCACAGATACGCAGTATTTT. Translation gives CASSLAPATDTQYF.